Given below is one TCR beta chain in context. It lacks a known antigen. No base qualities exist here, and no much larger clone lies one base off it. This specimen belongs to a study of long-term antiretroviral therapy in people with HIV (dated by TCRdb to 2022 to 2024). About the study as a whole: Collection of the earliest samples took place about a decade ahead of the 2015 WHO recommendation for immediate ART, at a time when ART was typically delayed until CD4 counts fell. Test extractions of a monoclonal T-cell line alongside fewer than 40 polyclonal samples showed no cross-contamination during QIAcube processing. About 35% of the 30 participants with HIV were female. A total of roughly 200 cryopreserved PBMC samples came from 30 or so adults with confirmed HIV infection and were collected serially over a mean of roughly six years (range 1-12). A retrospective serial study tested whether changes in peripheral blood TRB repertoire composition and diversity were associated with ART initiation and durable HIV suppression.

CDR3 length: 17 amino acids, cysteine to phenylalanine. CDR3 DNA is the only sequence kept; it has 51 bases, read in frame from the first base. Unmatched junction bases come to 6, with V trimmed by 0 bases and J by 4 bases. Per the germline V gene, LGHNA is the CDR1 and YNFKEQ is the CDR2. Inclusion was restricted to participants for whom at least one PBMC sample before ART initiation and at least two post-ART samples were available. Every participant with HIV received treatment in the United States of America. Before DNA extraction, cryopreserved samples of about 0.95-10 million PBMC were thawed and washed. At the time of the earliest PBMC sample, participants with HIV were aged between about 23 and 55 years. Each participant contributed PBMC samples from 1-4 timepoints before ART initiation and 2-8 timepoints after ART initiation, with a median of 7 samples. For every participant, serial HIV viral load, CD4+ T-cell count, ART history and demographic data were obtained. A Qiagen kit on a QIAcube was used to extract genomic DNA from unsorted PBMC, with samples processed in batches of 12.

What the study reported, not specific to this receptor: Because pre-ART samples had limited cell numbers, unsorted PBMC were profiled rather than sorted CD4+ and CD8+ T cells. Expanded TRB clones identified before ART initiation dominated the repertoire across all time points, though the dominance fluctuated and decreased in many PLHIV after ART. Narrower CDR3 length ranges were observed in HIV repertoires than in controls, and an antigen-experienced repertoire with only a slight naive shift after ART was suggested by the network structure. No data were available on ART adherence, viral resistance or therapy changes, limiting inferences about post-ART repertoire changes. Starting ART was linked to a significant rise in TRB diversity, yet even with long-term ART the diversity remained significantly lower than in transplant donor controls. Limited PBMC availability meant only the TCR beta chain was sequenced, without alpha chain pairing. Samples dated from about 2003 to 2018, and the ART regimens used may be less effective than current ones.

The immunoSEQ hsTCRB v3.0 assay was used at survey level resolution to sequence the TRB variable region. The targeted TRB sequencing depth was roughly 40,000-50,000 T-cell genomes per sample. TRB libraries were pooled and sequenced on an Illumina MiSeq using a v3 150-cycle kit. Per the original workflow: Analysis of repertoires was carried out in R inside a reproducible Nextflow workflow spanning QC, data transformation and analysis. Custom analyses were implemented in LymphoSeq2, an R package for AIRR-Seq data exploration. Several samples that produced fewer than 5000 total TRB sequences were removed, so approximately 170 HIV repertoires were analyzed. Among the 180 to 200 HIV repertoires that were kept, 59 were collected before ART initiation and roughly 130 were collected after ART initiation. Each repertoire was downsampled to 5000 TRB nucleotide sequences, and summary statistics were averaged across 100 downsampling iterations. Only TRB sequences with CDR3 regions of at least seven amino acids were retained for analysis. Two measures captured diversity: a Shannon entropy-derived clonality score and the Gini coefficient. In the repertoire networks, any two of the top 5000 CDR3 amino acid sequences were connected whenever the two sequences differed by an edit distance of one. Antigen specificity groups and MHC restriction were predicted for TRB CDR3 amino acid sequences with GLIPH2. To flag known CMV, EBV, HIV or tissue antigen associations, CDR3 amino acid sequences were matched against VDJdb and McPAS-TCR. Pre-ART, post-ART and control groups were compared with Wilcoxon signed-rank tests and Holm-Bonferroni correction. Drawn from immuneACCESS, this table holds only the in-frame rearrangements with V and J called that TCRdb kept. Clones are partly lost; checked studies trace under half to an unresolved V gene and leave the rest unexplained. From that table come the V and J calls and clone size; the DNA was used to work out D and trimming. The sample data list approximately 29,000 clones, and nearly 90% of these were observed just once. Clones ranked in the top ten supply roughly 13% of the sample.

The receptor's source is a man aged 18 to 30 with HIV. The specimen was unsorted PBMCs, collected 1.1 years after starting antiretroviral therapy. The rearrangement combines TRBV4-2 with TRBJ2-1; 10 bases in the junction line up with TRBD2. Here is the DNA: TGTGCCAGCAGCCAAGAGATCAGCGGGGGGGCTTACAATGAGCAGTTCTTC. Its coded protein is CASSQEISGGAYNEQFF.